This T cell receptor beta chain is drawn from a study of blood T cell repertoires in COVID-19. Study at large: The samples span acute and convalescent COVID-19 from the United States, Italy and Spain. T cells, B-cell-depleted T cells, or PBMCs provided the cDNA or gDNA that served as material.

Followed over time, Seattle patients had been enrolled while infection was active. Methods used by the authors: Reference gene primers were amplified, and this amplification served to estimate nucleated cell counts. Generated by immunoSEQ multiplex PCR, the TCRdb table keeps only in-frame clones and is missing some. V and J calls plus clone size are reproduced from that table; the DNA served to infer D and trimming. The profile shows fewer than 200,000 clones, approximately 86% of them singletons. The CDR3 extends over 13 amino acids. V lost 6 bases and J lost 3; bases outside the gene matches: 2. The chain is built from TRBV12-3 or TRBV12-4 and TRBJ1-5; 7 nucleotides agree with TRBD1. This TCR was sampled from a middle-aged woman with COVID-19, enrolled during active disease. The sample was peripheral blood. CDR3 nucleotides: TGTGCCAGCAGGGGACAGCTCAATCAGCCCCAGCATTTT. This translates into CASRGQLNQPQHF.